These 17 T cell receptor beta chains came from one sample sequenced in a study of circulating CD8 cells and anti-PD-1 response in melanoma. TCR libraries were prepared from roughly 14 ng of total RNA with the QIAseq Immune Repertoire TCR panel. TCRdb called the reads again in MiXCR, with one record for every CDR3 protein. The data hold under 500 distinct CDR3 sequences, with about 4.6% observed a single time. From live CD3+CD8+TCRalphabeta+ cells, four PD-1 and/or TIGIT subsets were sorted. The source material was CD8+ T cells from PBMCs, sampled at baseline or after one month of anti-PD-1 therapy (not recorded which). The receptors originated from a human donor with melanoma.

By share, this clonotype counts as medium-sized (0.01 to 0.1%). This chain uses TRBV28 with TRBJ1-5; TRBD1 aligns across 9 bases. Unmatched junction bases numbered 8, after V lost 5 bases and J lost 9 bases. The CDR3 contains 14 residues. Germline CDR1 and CDR2: MDHEN and SYDVKM. The CDR3 sequence is CASSGGQGSMPQHF. CDR3 sequence (DNA): TGTGCCAGCAGTGGGGGACAGGGTTCTATGCCCCAGCATTTT.

This clonotype is medium-sized within its sample. A read error may explain this, as a much larger clone is one base away. The rearrangement joins TRBV5-1 to TRBJ2-7; no definite D call. CDR1 is SGHRS and CDR2 is YFSETQ in the germline V gene. The length of the CDR3 is 14 residues. This CDR3 is CASSLGSYSYGQYF. In DNA form, the CDR3 reads TGCGCCAGCAGCTTGGGTAGTTACTCCTACGGGCAGTACTTC.

In its sample, this clonotype is medium-sized. This chain uses TRBV6-2 or TRBV6-3 with TRBJ2-1, with 7 bases fitting TRBD2. The CDR3 runs to 16 residues. Germline assignment: CDR1 MNHEY and CDR2 SVGEGT. V was pared by 2 bases and J by 4 bases, with 8 bases of the junction left unmatched. In nucleotides, the CDR3 is TGTGCCAGCAGTTACCTCCCCGGGACTACTTACAATGAGCAGTTCTTC. Translating it yields CASSYLPGTTYNEQFF.

This clonotype is termed large. The chain couples TRBV24-1 to TRBJ2-5; TRBD1 matches at 11 bases. The CDR3 spans 17 residues. V lost 3 bases and J lost 3; bases outside the gene matches: 8. Germline V gene data show CDR1 as KGHDR and CDR2 as SFDVKD. The CDR3 sequence is CATSDPGQGALKETQYF. The DNA for the CDR3 is TGTGCCACCAGTGATCCAGGACAGGGGGCATTAAAAGAGACCCAGTACTTC.

By share, this clonotype counts as large. This chain uses TRBV2 with TRBJ2-7; no clear D. CDR1 is SNHLY and CDR2 is FYNNEI in the germline V gene. Trimming left V 6 bases short and J 2 bases short, with 11 bases between. CDR3 size: 13 residues. This CDR3 is CASRGLMTYEQYF. CDR3 DNA: TGTGCCAGCAGAGGGCTTATGACCTACGAGCAGTACTTC.

Judged by abundance, this clonotype is large (0.1 to 1%). The gene calls are TRBV5-5 and TRBJ2-7, with D possibly TRBD2 on 5 matching bases. The CDR3 contains 17 residues. Trimming left V 3 bases short and J 0 bases short, with 19 bases between. Germline CDR1 and CDR2: SGHKS and YYEKEE (reference sequence). DNA of the CDR3: TGTGCCAGCAGCTCGATTCCCGGGAACCTACTCTCCTACGAGCAGTACTTC. Translation: CASSSIPGNLLSYEQYF. Drawing the rest from reference TRBV5-5 and TRBJ2-7, the complete variable domain is DAGVTQSPTHLIKTRGQQVTLRCSPISGHKSVSWYQQVLGQGPQFIFQYYEKEERGRGNFPDRFSARQFPNYSSELNVNALLLGDSALYLCASSSIPGNLLSYEQYFGPGTRLTVT.

This clonotype is labeled as medium-sized. The chain uses TRBV28 and TRBJ2-3; 8 nucleotides agree with TRBD2. J gave up 3 bases and V 8 bases, and 7 bases lay outside the gene matches. This CDR3 has 14 residues. Germline V CDR1 and CDR2: MDHEN, SYDVKM. The CDR3: CASRPRGETDTQYF. CDR3 DNA: TGTGCCAGCCGCCCGCGGGGGGAAACAGATACGCAGTATTTT.

This clonotype ranks as large. The CDR3 here is CASSFSFRAGVTEAFF. CDR3 DNA: TGTGCCAGCAGTTTCAGTTTCCGCGCCGGGGTAACTGAAGCTTTCTTT. J is TRBJ1-1 and V is TRBV12-3 or TRBV12-4, with unresolved D. The CDR3 covers 16 residues. Between the trimmed V and J ends, which lost 3 bases and 5 bases, there was a span of 19 bases.

To note about this clonotype: The junction does not match germline at one end; this may be a read error. The chain combines TRBV28 with TRBJ1-2; the match to TRBD1 covers 9 bases. Looked up from germline, CDR1 is MDHEN and CDR2 is SYDVKM. This CDR3 has 17 amino acids. As DNA, the CDR3 is TGTGCCAGCAGTTTAATCAACGGGACAGGGACTTGTGGTGGCTGCACCTTC. The encoded protein is CASSLINGTGTCGGCTF.

Within the sample, this clonotype is medium-sized. The chain employs TRBV7-3 and TRBJ2-1; TRBD2 aligns across 7 bases. V was pared by 3 bases and J by 0 bases, with 5 bases of the junction left unmatched. CDR1 is SGHTA, CDR2 FQGTGA, per germline. This CDR3 spans 16 amino acids. The CDR3 is CASSLGWEGSYNEQFF. CDR3 in DNA: TGTGCCAGCAGCTTGGGGTGGGAGGGCTCCTACAATGAGCAGTTCTTC. The full variable domain, with the rest looked up from reference TRBV7-3 and TRBJ2-1, is GAGVSQTPSNKVTEKGKYVELRCDPISGHTALYWYRQSLGQGPEFLIYFQGTGAADDSGLPNDRFFAVRPEGSVSTLKIQRTERGDSAVYLCASSLGWEGSYNEQFFGPGTRLTVL.

Sample share makes this clonotype medium-sized (0.01 to 0.1%). The genes are TRBV19 and TRBJ1-1; 10 bases agree with TRBD1. J lost 3 bases, V lost 3 bases, and 4 bases had no gene match. The CDR3 is 15 amino acids. In germline, CDR1 is LNHDA, CDR2 SQIVND (reference sequence). This CDR3 is CASSIRQGADTEAFF. The CDR3 DNA reads TGTGCCAGTAGTATCCGACAGGGGGCTGACACTGAAGCTTTCTTT.

In its sample, this clonotype is large. The V call is TRBV5-4, the J call TRBJ2-1, with 7 positions matching TRBD1. CDR3 length equals 14 residues. The germline CDR1 and CDR2 sequences are SGHNT and YYREEE (reference sequence). Losses at the gene ends were 4 bases for V and 5 bases for J; bases not matched to a gene: 6. The CDR3 sequence: CASSLSGTDNEQFF. CDR3 bases: TGTGCCAGCAGCCTTTCCGGGACAGACAATGAGCAGTTCTTC.

The sample holds a few counts of this clonotype. A much larger clone differs by one base, so this may be a read error. The V gene is TRBV2, the J gene TRBJ2-5, with 14 nucleotides matching TRBD2. The V segment lost 4 bases and the J segment 4 bases; nucleotides outside the gene matches: 8. Germline-derived CDR1 and CDR2 are SNHLY and FYNNEI. This CDR3 has 17 amino acids. The CDR3 sequence is CASSGAGTSGSPETQYF. CDR3 DNA sequence: TGTGCCAGCAGTGGGGCCGGGACTAGCGGGAGTCCAGAGACCCAGTACTTC.

By its share, this clonotype is large (0.1 to 1%). The chain uses TRBV7-3 and TRBJ2-3, with TRBD2 matching 8 bases. The CDR3 contains 15 residues. CDR1 is SGHTA, CDR2 FQGTGA, per germline. V was clipped by 5 bases and J by 3 bases; unmatched bases: 7. The CDR3 spells CASSLSGAGTDTQYF. CDR3 sequence (DNA): TGTGCCAGCAGCCTTAGCGGGGCGGGAACAGATACGCAGTATTTT.

By proportion, this clonotype is large. The chain combines TRBV5-6 with TRBJ1-5; unclear D gene. CDR3 length: 12 amino acids. Trimming stripped 4 bases from V and 9 bases from J, with 11 bases between. Germline values: CDR1 SGHDT, CDR2 YYEEEE. This CDR3 reads CASSVSDGPQHF. For the CDR3, the DNA is TGTGCCAGCAGCGTATCGGACGGGCCCCAGCATTTT.

By frequency in the sample, this clonotype is large (0.1 to 1%). The chain employs TRBV5-4 and TRBJ2-7; D might be TRBD1 or TRBD2, each matching 5 bases. The V and J ends lost 7 bases and 2 bases respectively, with 19 bases between them. This CDR3 contains 15 residues. Germline CDR1 is SGHNT and CDR2 is YYREEE (reference sequence). CDR3 DNA sequence: TGTGCCAGCTCAAGGCTGGGGGACCCACCCTACGAGCAGTACTTC. This gives the protein CASSRLGDPPYEQYF. Complete variable domain (other parts from reference TRBV5-4 and TRBJ2-7): ETGVTQSPTHLIKTRGQQVTLRCSSQSGHNTVSWYQQALGQGPQFIFQYYREEENGRGNFPPRFSGLQFPNYSSELNVNALELDDSALYLCASSRLGDPPYEQYFGPGTRLTVT.

This clonotype is medium-sized. This chain connects TRBV19 to TRBJ2-2, with D possibly being TRBD1 (5 bases). Trimming left V 6 bases short and J 4 bases short, with 9 bases between. The CDR3 consists of 13 residues. CDR1 is LNHDA, CDR2 SQIVND, per germline (reference sequence). CDR3 sequence: CASSPGPTGELFF. CDR3 coding DNA: TGTGCCAGTAGCCCAGGGCCCACCGGGGAGCTGTTTTTT. The full variable domain, with the rest looked up from reference TRBV19 and TRBJ2-2, is DGGITQSPKYLFRKEGQNVTLSCEQNLNHDAMYWYRQDPGQGLRLIYYSQIVNDFQKGDIAEGYSVSREKKESFPLTVTSAQKNPTAFYLCASSPGPTGELFFGEGSRLTVL.